This entry lists 15 T cell receptor beta chains sequenced from one sample in a study of chemoradiotherapy in HPV16-positive cancers (dated by TCRdb to the early 2020s). The library was prepared using the immunoSEQ multiplex PCR assay. Sourced from immuneACCESS, this table was stored by TCRdb with only in-frame sequences that have V and J called. A share of the clones is absent; for the studies checked, an unresolved V gene accounts for under half, and the remainder has no known explanation. In all, the sample holds some 35,000 clones, and about nine tenths of those were seen once. Together, the top ten hold 3.5% to 4% of the sample. The starting material was blood, obtained from a patient who underwent chemoradiotherapy. The receptors were sampled from a human donor with HPV-associated anogenital cancer.

V usage is TRBV11-2 and J usage is TRBJ1-6; no firm D call. This CDR3 contains 17 residues. Germline V gene data show CDR1 as SGHAT and CDR2 as FQNNGV. V lost 5 bases, J lost 1 base, and 15 bases lay in between. The CDR3: CASSRGPGISYNSPLHF. For the CDR3, the DNA is TGTGCCAGCAGCAGAGGCCCAGGAATTTCCTATAATTCACCCCTCCACTTT.

The V call is TRBV19, the J call TRBJ2-2, with D possibly being TRBD1 (6 bases). This CDR3 is built from 16 residues. V lost 7 bases and J lost 4, with 19 bases in between. CDR1 is LNHDA and CDR2 is SQIVND in the germline V gene (reference sequence). CDR3 protein: CASTSDSQIFTGELFF. CDR3 DNA sequence: TGTGCCAGTACCTCGGACAGCCAAATATTCACCGGGGAGCTGTTTTTT.

The chain employs TRBV10-3 and TRBJ2-1, with a possible D match to TRBD1 (5 bases). Germline lookup yields CDR1 ENHRY and CDR2 SYGVKD. The CDR3 runs to 15 residues. The V and J ends lost 3 bases and 6 bases respectively, with 15 bases between them. The CDR3 region has the DNA TGTGCCATCAGTGATCTGCAGGGAAAGGGCAATGAGCAGTTCTTC. It yields the protein CAISDLQGKGNEQFF.

The chain combines TRBV6-5 with TRBJ1-1; 8 bases are a match to TRBD1. Germline CDR1 reads MNHEY; CDR2 reads SVGAGI. The V gene end was trimmed by 5 bases and the J gene end by 3 bases; junction bases not matched to a gene: 8. The CDR3 length is 15 residues. CDR3 sequence: CASSPRDRTYTEAFF. The DNA for the CDR3 is TGTGCCAGCAGTCCCCGGGACAGGACATACACTGAAGCTTTCTTT.

This clone counts as medium-sized (0.01 to 0.1%). J is TRBJ2-3 and V is TRBV6-4, with 8 nucleotides matching TRBD2. There are 15 residues in the CDR3. V gave up 2 bases and J gave up 5 bases; unmatched junction bases: 6. The V gene's germline CDR1 is MRHNA and CDR2 SNTAGT. CDR3: CASSDVGGAGDTQYF. The CDR3 nucleotides read TGTGCCAGCAGTGACGTCGGGGGGGCCGGAGATACGCAGTATTTT.

The rearrangement links TRBV5-1 to TRBJ2-7; TRBD2 agrees at 14 bases. The V gene end was trimmed by 4 bases and the J gene end by 0 bases; junction bases not matched to a gene: 6. CDR1 is SGHRS, CDR2 YFSETQ, per germline. This CDR3 has 17 residues. The CDR3 region is CASSPRTSGGPSYEQYF. In nucleotides, the CDR3 is TGCGCCAGCAGCCCTAGGACTAGCGGGGGGCCCTCCTACGAGCAGTACTTC.

This chain links TRBV9 with TRBJ1-5, with 7 bases that match TRBD1. The J segment lost 10 bases and the V segment lost 3 bases, leaving 10 bases of the junction unmatched. CDR3 length: 14 amino acids. The germline CDR1 and CDR2 sequences are SGDLS and YYNGEE. CDR3 nucleotides: TGTGCCAGCAGCGCCCAGGGGGTTTCTCAACCCCAGCATTTT. It translates to CASSAQGVSQPQHF.

The V and J genes are TRBV2 and TRBJ2-5, with D perhaps TRBD1 or TRBD2 (5 bases each). V was trimmed by 6 bases and J by 1 base, leaving 18 bases between them. This CDR3 comprises 16 residues. Germline CDR1 SNHLY, CDR2 FYNNEI. CDR3 in amino acids: CASSGRGRSIQETQYF. The CDR3, as DNA: TGTGCCAGCAGCGGCCGGGGCAGAAGTATCCAAGAGACCCAGTACTTC.

For the CDR3, the DNA is TGCGCCAGCAGCCAAGGCCGGAGACAGGGTGGTGGTGAAAAACTGTTTTTT. Its translation is CASSQGRRQGGGEKLFF. The J gene is TRBJ1-4, the V gene TRBV4-3; 7 bases are shared with TRBD1. Germline values: CDR1 LGHNA, CDR2 YSLEER. V lost 1 base, J lost 7 bases, and 12 bases stayed unmatched. The CDR3 loop spans 17 amino acids.

The chain uses TRBV4-1 and TRBJ1-5; D unclear. V lost 0 bases and J lost 3, with 18 bases in between. Per germline, CDR1 MGHRA and CDR2 YSYEKL. CDR3 size: 18 residues. Written as DNA, the CDR3 is TGCGCCAGCAGCCAAGATCCAGATATCGGACTGGTCAATCAGCCCCAGCATTTT. Translation: CASSQDPDIGLVNQPQHF.

J is TRBJ2-1 and V is TRBV2; TRBD1 matches 8 bases. The CDR3 is made up of 12 amino acids. Trimming removed 8 bases from V and 7 bases from J; junction bases left unmatched: 4. Germline CDR1 and CDR2: SNHLY and FYNNEI. The CDR3 bases are TGTGCCAGCGGAGGACAGGGTAATGAGCAGTTCTTC. Amino acid sequence: CASGGQGNEQFF.

V gene TRBV10-3 combines with J gene TRBJ2-7, with TRBD1 identical over 8 bases. With 0 bases clipped from V and 6 bases from J, the junction kept 4 bases outside the gene matches. The V gene's germline CDR1 is ENHRY and CDR2 SYGVKD. The CDR3 sequence is 14 residues long. CDR3 protein: CAISESWTGLEQYF. CDR3 nucleotide sequence: TGTGCCATCAGTGAGTCTTGGACAGGGCTCGAGCAGTACTTC.

The rearrangement joins TRBV4-1 to TRBJ2-1; tentative D call: TRBD2 (6 bases). V was clipped by 4 bases and J by 9 bases, with 28 bases between them. The CDR3 loop spans 18 amino acids. Germline V gene data show CDR1 as MGHRA and CDR2 as YSYEKL. The CDR3 DNA is TGCGCCAGCAGCCCCCCTCTACCGAAACGGAGGGTAAGAGGTGAGCAGTTCTTC. This translates into CASSPPLPKRRVRGEQFF.

The chain recombines TRBV5-4 with TRBJ1-2; D is possibly TRBD1 (5 bases). This CDR3 has 18 residues. In germline, CDR1 is SGHNT, CDR2 YYREEE (reference sequence). Trimming pared 2 bases from V and 1 base from J, leaving 21 bases between. This chain's CDR3 is CASSFPMGGDANNYGYTF. CDR3 nucleotides: TGTGCCAGCAGCTTTCCTATGGGGGGGGACGCCAATAACTATGGCTACACCTTC.

The chain joins TRBV5-6 to TRBJ1-2; possibly TRBD1 for D (5 bases). V lost 6 bases and J 4 bases, leaving 16 bases between the germline ends. From germline, CDR1 is SGHDT and CDR2 YYEEEE. The CDR3 has 14 residues. The CDR3 DNA follows: TGTGCCAGCACACCGGGACCCAACACCTATGGCTACACCTTC. Amino acid sequence: CASTPGPNTYGYTF.